These 29 T cell receptor beta chains originate from one sample sequenced in a study of shared clonotypes between healthy human individuals. Produced via immunoSEQ multiplex PCR; TCRdb's table is partial and in-frame only. The repertoire has about 980,000 clones, over 75% of them found once; the top ten carry about 1.5%. The sample comprised memory CD4+ T cells sorted from blood. Subset given: CD45RA-negative fraction. The receptors derive from a man younger than 30 in good health.

The gene calls are TRBV7-9 and TRBJ2-3; D unresolved. V was trimmed by 2 bases and J by 3 bases, leaving 12 bases between them. The CDR3 is 15 residues long. Germline V gene sequence: CDR1 SEHNR, CDR2 FQNEAQ (reference sequence). This CDR3 reads CASSLFQTQTDTQYF. The CDR3 DNA reads as TGTGCCAGCAGCTTATTCCAGACTCAGACAGATACGCAGTATTTT.

The chain employs TRBV19 and TRBJ1-2; no clear D gene. Trimming pared 7 bases from V and 0 bases from J, leaving 15 bases between. CDR1 is LNHDA and CDR2 is SQIVND in the germline V gene (reference sequence). This CDR3 comprises 15 residues. DNA of the CDR3: TGTGCCAGTACCCGAGAACCGGGAGCTAACTATGGCTACACCTTC. It yields the protein CASTREPGANYGYTF.

This chain links TRBV10-3 with TRBJ2-7; the D call may be TRBD1 or TRBD2 (5 bases each). The CDR3 is 13 amino acids. CDR1 and CDR2 (germline): ENHRY, SYGVKD. Between the trimmed V and J ends, which lost 5 bases and 0 bases, there was a span of 8 bases. The CDR3 here is CAISLGRSYEQYF. CDR3 DNA: TGTGCCATCAGTTTGGGACGCTCCTACGAGCAGTACTTC.

The V and J genes are TRBV5-1 and TRBJ1-2, with a weak D call TRBD1 (5 bases). The CDR3 is made up of 14 amino acids. V lost 2 bases and J lost 1, with 9 bases in between. Looked up from germline, CDR1 is SGHRS and CDR2 is YFSETQ. DNA for the CDR3: TGCGCCAGCAGCTTTTCGGGACGTAACTATGGCTACACCTTC. It encodes CASSFSGRNYGYTF.

V is TRBV7-2 and J is TRBJ2-7; the D is unclear. The CDR3 consists of 14 residues. In germline, CDR1 is SGHTA, CDR2 FQGNSA. Trimming took 4 bases from V and 2 from J, leaving 12 bases between them. The CDR3 DNA is TGTGCCAGCAGCTACGACTCGACGACCTACGAGCAGTACTTC. Translating it yields CASSYDSTTYEQYF.

The chain carries TRBV6-5 and TRBJ2-5; no reliable D call. There are 11 residues in the CDR3. Germline assignment: CDR1 MNHEY and CDR2 SVGAGI. Between the trimmed V and J ends, which lost 5 bases and 12 bases, there was a span of 13 bases. CDR3 in DNA: TGTGCCAGCAGTAACACTCGGGCTGAGTACTTC. Its translation: CASSNTRAEYF.

This rearrangement joins TRBV7-9 to TRBJ2-7, with no clear D. CDR1 is SEHNR, CDR2 FQNEAQ, per germline (reference sequence). The CDR3 has 12 residues. Trimming took off 3 bases at V and 3 bases at J, with 6 bases between the two ends. CDR3 in DNA: TGTGCCAGCAGCTTCTCGAGCTACGAGCAGTACTTC. Protein sequence: CASSFSSYEQYF.

This chain joins TRBV7-2 and TRBJ1-2, with a possible D match to TRBD1 (5 bases). The CDR3 has 13 amino acids. Trimming removed 3 bases from V and 5 bases from J, with 10 bases in between. Germline values: CDR1 SGHTA, CDR2 FQGNSA. The CDR3 DNA follows: TGTGCCAGCAGCTTGGGACTGTCGTATGGCTACACCTTC. Translating gives CASSLGLSYGYTF.

V and J are TRBV4-1 and TRBJ2-1, with TRBD2 matching 16 bases. The CDR3 length is 19 residues. Germline lookup yields CDR1 MGHRA and CDR2 YSYEKL. V shed 0 bases and J 8 bases; nucleotides not matched to a gene: 10. DNA of the CDR3: TGCGCCAGCAGCCAAGAGGGGGGACTAGCGGGAGGGCCTTGGGATGAGCAGTTCTTC. It specifies CASSQEGGLAGGPWDEQFF.

The CDR3 nucleotides are TGTGCCAGCAGCGACGGGATAAACTCCTACGAGCAGTACTTC. Translation: CASSDGINSYEQYF. The J gene is TRBJ2-7, the V gene TRBV7-9; D might be TRBD2 (5 bases). CDR1 is SEHNR and CDR2 is FQNEAQ in the germline V gene (reference sequence). Trimming took 5 bases from V and 0 from J, leaving 11 bases between them. The CDR3 totals 14 residues.

This rearrangement joins TRBV7-2 to TRBJ2-5; D is unresolved. Per germline, CDR1 SGHTA and CDR2 FQGNSA. V dropped 4 bases and J dropped 5 bases, with 8 bases sitting between them. The CDR3 loop spans 12 amino acids. The CDR3 loop is CASSSRTETQYF. The CDR3, as DNA: TGTGCCAGCAGCTCTCGGACCGAGACCCAGTACTTC.

This chain uses TRBV6-5 with TRBJ2-7; D may be TRBD2 (5 bases). CDR1 is MNHEY and CDR2 is SVGAGI in the germline V gene. The CDR3 is 13 amino acids. V gave up 7 bases and J gave up 4 bases, with 14 bases separating them. The CDR3 nucleotides are TGTGCCAGCAAACGGGGAGCTTCTTACGAGCAGTACTTC. Encoded protein: CASKRGASYEQYF.

This clone appeared a few times. The sample holds other DNA sequences that translate to the same CDR3. This chain connects TRBV5-1 to TRBJ2-3; no firm D call. The V gene lost 0 bases and the J gene lost 0 bases, with 5 bases spanning the gap. Germline lookup yields CDR1 SGHRS and CDR2 YFSETQ. The CDR3 extends over 14 amino acids. The CDR3 here is CASSLEGSTDTQYF. The CDR3 bases are TGCGCCAGCAGCTTGGAGGGTAGCACAGATACGCAGTATTTT.

The rearrangement links TRBV5-1 to TRBJ2-7; TRBD2 matches 9 bases. The CDR3 is 14 residues long. Germline V gene sequence: CDR1 SGHRS, CDR2 YFSETQ. Trimming cost V 7 bases and J 2 bases; bases outside gene matches: 7. This CDR3 is CASSRAGGPYEQYF. As DNA, the CDR3 is TGCGCCAGCTCGCGAGCGGGGGGCCCCTACGAGCAGTACTTC.

The V call is TRBV19, the J call TRBJ1-2; D may be TRBD1 (5 bases). With 6 bases removed from V and 2 bases from J, the gap between germline ends came to 16 bases. Germline V gene lookup returns CDR1 LNHDA and CDR2 SQIVND (reference sequence). The CDR3 contains 15 residues. CDR3 amino acids: CASRLHDRENYGYTF. The DNA of the CDR3 is TGTGCCAGTAGACTCCACGACAGAGAAAACTATGGCTACACCTTC.

V usage is TRBV4-3 and J usage is TRBJ2-7, with D possibly being TRBD2 (6 bases). V shed 3 bases and J shed 2 bases, with 14 bases lying between them. Germline V gives CDR1 LGHNA, CDR2 YSLEER. This CDR3 has 15 residues. Here the CDR3 reads CASSQGLGGAYEQYF. CDR3 bases: TGCGCCAGCAGCCAGGGACTGGGCGGGGCCTACGAGCAGTACTTC.

CDR3: CASESGGPGTQYF. The DNA for the CDR3 is TGTGCCAGCGAGTCCGGGGGGCCTGGTACGCAGTATTTT. This rearrangement joins TRBV7-9 to TRBJ2-3; possibly TRBD2 for D (7 bases). CDR3 length equals 13 residues. Germline loops: CDR1 SEHNR, CDR2 FQNEAQ (reference sequence). V was cut by 8 bases and J by 8 bases, with 17 bases left in between.

This clone has only one observation. The chain uses TRBV6-1 and TRBJ2-1; 7 positions match TRBD2. Germline CDR1 and CDR2: MNHNS and SASEGT. This CDR3 is built from 14 residues. Unmatched junction bases numbered 6, after V lost 7 bases and J lost 3 bases. CDR3 nucleotide sequence: TGTGCCAGCACGAGACGGGAGGTCTACAATGAGCAGTTCTTC. Protein product: CASTRREVYNEQFF.

This clone has only a few counts. This chain joins TRBV14 and TRBJ1-4; perhaps TRBD1 as D (5 bases). The germline V gene has CDR1 SGHDN and CDR2 FVKESK. Trimming removed 4 bases from V and 8 bases from J, with 17 bases in between. This CDR3 is built from 15 residues. The CDR3 DNA follows: TGTGCCAGCAGCCGTAACGGGAAGACAGTAGAAAAACTGTTTTTT. Translated: CASSRNGKTVEKLFF. The full variable domain, in which reference TRBV14 and TRBJ1-4 provide the parts outside the CDR3, is EAGVTQFPSHSVIEKGQTVTLRCDPISGHDNLYWYRRVMGKEIKFLLHFVKESKQDESGMPNNRFLAERTGGTYSTLKVQPAELEDSGVYFCASSRNGKTVEKLFFGSGTQLSVL.

A note on this clone: The sample carries other DNA sequences with the same CDR3. J is TRBJ2-2 and V is TRBV5-1, with 7 bases lining up with TRBD1. The CDR3 covers 15 residues. The J segment lost 2 bases and the V segment lost 4 bases, leaving 5 bases of the junction unmatched. Per the germline V gene, CDR1 is SGHRS and CDR2 is YFSETQ. The CDR3 spells CASSSRTGNTGELFF. For the CDR3, the DNA is TGCGCCAGCAGCAGTCGGACAGGCAACACCGGGGAGCTGTTTTTT.

The chain recombines TRBV27 with TRBJ1-2; D not resolved. Germline V lookup: CDR1 MNHEY, CDR2 SMNVEV (reference sequence). The CDR3 contains 13 residues. V was clipped by 3 bases and J by 8 bases, with 13 bases between them. This chain's CDR3 is CASSFLSSGGYTF. Here the CDR3 DNA reads TGTGCCAGCAGTTTTCTATCGTCGGGGGGCTACACCTTC.

This chain joins TRBV5-1 and TRBJ2-1; 7 bases are shared with TRBD1. The CDR3 extends over 15 amino acids. After removal of 4 bases from V and 0 bases from J, the junction contained 4 bases not matched to a gene. Germline assignment: CDR1 SGHRS and CDR2 YFSETQ. CDR3 residues: CASSGGQASYNEQFF. The CDR3 DNA is TGCGCCAGCAGCGGCGGACAGGCCTCCTACAATGAGCAGTTCTTC.

The chain recombines TRBV18 with TRBJ1-4; the D gene is possibly TRBD1 (6 bases). CDR1 is KGHSH and CDR2 is LQKENI in the germline V gene. The CDR3 length is 14 residues. The V end was cut by 6 bases, the J end by 5 bases, with 13 bases between. The CDR3 DNA sequence: TGTGCCAGCTCTCCAGGGGCCCCAAATGAAAAACTGTTTTTT. Encoded protein: CASSPGAPNEKLFF.

For this clone: Other DNA sequences in this specimen translate into the identical CDR3. The chain combines TRBV5-1 with TRBJ2-3; D may be TRBD1 (8 bases). The V gene's germline CDR1 is SGHRS and CDR2 YFSETQ. The CDR3 is made up of 15 amino acids. V lost 1 base, J lost 3 bases, and 12 bases lay in between. The CDR3 is CASSLLQGGTDTQYF. In DNA, the CDR3 is TGCGCCAGCAGCTTGCTACAGGGGGGGACAGATACGCAGTATTTT. Full variable domain (rest looked up from reference TRBV5-1 and TRBJ2-3): KAGVTQTPRYLIKTRGQQVTLSCSPISGHRSVSWYQQTPGQGLQFLFEYFSETQRNKGNFPGRFSGRQFSNSRSEMNVSTLELGDSALYLCASSLLQGGTDTQYFGPGTRLTVL.

The chain is built from TRBV28 and TRBJ1-5, with 7 nucleotides matching TRBD1. The CDR3 has 14 residues. Trimming at V came to 5 bases and at J to 5 bases, leaving 6 bases not matched to a gene. Germline lookup yields CDR1 MDHEN and CDR2 SYDVKM. DNA for the CDR3: TGTGCCAGCAGTAGGGGGCGTCCGGATCAGCCCCAGCATTTT. Translating it yields CASSRGRPDQPQHF.

The chain combines TRBV5-4 with TRBJ2-5; 8 bases match TRBD1. The CDR3 totals 14 residues. Trimming at V came to 4 bases and at J to 2 bases, leaving 4 bases not matched to a gene. Germline CDR1 and CDR2: SGHNT and YYREEE (reference sequence). CDR3 coding DNA: TGTGCCAGCAGCCAGACAGGGGATCAAGAGACCCAGTACTTC. Translating it yields CASSQTGDQETQYF.

V gene TRBV4-2 combines with J gene TRBJ1-5, with D maybe TRBD1 (6 bases). Germline V gene data show CDR1 as LGHNA and CDR2 as YNFKEQ. V dropped 0 bases and J dropped 1 base, with 10 bases sitting between them. This CDR3 spans 16 amino acids. CDR3 residues: CASSQEGGASNQPQHF. CDR3 bases: TGTGCCAGCAGCCAAGAAGGGGGGGCAAGCAATCAGCCCCAGCATTTT.

V usage is TRBV12-5 and J usage is TRBJ2-5; D may be TRBD1 (6 bases). Trimming took 3 bases from V and 5 from J, leaving 19 bases between them. The CDR3 loop spans 16 amino acids. The V gene's germline CDR1 is LGHNT and CDR2 FRNRAP. CDR3 sequence reads: CASGFLLDRFPETQYF. The CDR3 nucleotides read TGTGCTAGTGGTTTCCTCCTCGACAGGTTCCCTGAGACCCAGTACTTC.

This chain links TRBV11-2 with TRBJ2-7; D perhaps matches TRBD1 (7 bases). The CDR3 has 14 amino acids. Germline V gene sequence: CDR1 SGHAT, CDR2 FQNNGV. Trimming pared 5 bases from V and 6 bases from J, leaving 17 bases between. The CDR3 DNA follows: TGTGCCAGCAGCCCCGTCAGGGGGGCAGGCGAGCAGTACTTC. It yields the protein CASSPVRGAGEQYF.